These 12 T cell receptor beta chains share one sample of origin, sequenced in a study of OX40 agonist ivuxolimab in advanced cancers. The repertoire was sequenced with immunoSEQ multiplex PCR; TCRdb's copy has only in-frame clones and lacks some. The table records some 58,000 clones, approximately 88% of them present only once. The sequences come from CD4+ or CD8+ T cells sorted from blood, collected in a trial of the OX40 agonist ivuxolimab. The source is an adult with an advanced solid tumor such as melanoma, head and neck, liver or kidney cancer.

This chain links TRBV15 with TRBJ2-7; no firm D call. This CDR3 contains 14 residues. V lost 0 bases, J lost 6 bases, and 12 bases lay in between. Germline V lookup: CDR1 LNHNV, CDR2 YYDKDF (reference sequence). The CDR3 spells CATSRDLGVAEQYF. In DNA, the CDR3 is TGTGCCACCAGCAGAGATCTTGGCGTCGCCGAGCAGTACTTC.

The CDR3 protein is CAWSVYQEEQYF. The CDR3 DNA reads as TGTGCCTGGAGTGTTTATCAGGAAGAGCAGTACTTC. This rearrangement joins TRBV30 to TRBJ2-7; D not certain. Between the trimmed V and J ends, which lost 0 bases and 7 bases, there was a span of 10 bases. From germline, CDR1 is GTSNPN and CDR2 SVGIG (reference sequence). The CDR3 length is 12 residues.

This clone has ten or more counts. V and J are TRBV10-2 and TRBJ2-7; 9 bases line up with TRBD2. The germline CDR1 and CDR2 sequences are WSHSY and SAAADI. Germline trimming cut 2 bases from V and 3 bases from J; bases unmatched to any gene: 2. The CDR3 length is 14 residues. CDR3: CASSEGGRGYEQYF. The CDR3 DNA is TGCGCCAGCAGTGAGGGCGGGAGGGGCTACGAGCAGTACTTC.

V is TRBV6-1 and J is TRBJ2-7; the match to TRBD2 covers 11 bases. The CDR3 contains 17 residues. The V and J ends lost 4 bases and 2 bases, in that order; junction bases with no gene match: 10. In germline, CDR1 is MNHNS, CDR2 SASEGT. The CDR3 coding sequence is TGTGCCAGCAGTGGTAGCGGGAGGGCCGTGTTCGCCTACGAGCAGTACTTC. Translated, it gives CASSGSGRAVFAYEQYF.

This chain uses TRBV13 with TRBJ2-5; tentatively, D is TRBD1 (6 bases). The CDR3 totals 13 residues. Deletions cut 5 bases from V and 5 bases from J, with 12 bases between. Germline CDR1 PRHDT, CDR2 FYEKMQ (reference sequence). The CDR3 DNA sequence: TGTGCCAGCAGCATACAGGGTTGGGAGACCCAGTACTTC. Amino acids: CASSIQGWETQYF.

This clone showed up just a few times. The rearrangement links TRBV28 to TRBJ2-6; D not certain. The CDR3 sequence is 11 residues long. The V gene lost 7 bases and the J gene lost 2 bases, with 0 bases spanning the gap. Germline V gene data show CDR1 as MDHEN and CDR2 as SYDVKM. CDR3 in DNA: TGTGCCAGCACTGGGGCCAACGTCCTGACTTTC. Residues: CASTGANVLTF.

This clone turned up a few times. The chain recombines TRBV11-2 with TRBJ2-7; D is uncertain. Germline values: CDR1 SGHAT, CDR2 FQNNGV. This CDR3 has 13 residues. The germline V and J ends were trimmed by 5 bases and 0 bases, with 8 bases remaining between them. The CDR3 nucleotides read TGTGCCAGCAGCCCACCCTTCTCCTACGAGCAGTACTTC. It is translated as CASSPPFSYEQYF. Combining the CDR3 with reference TRBV11-2 and TRBJ2-7 gives the whole variable domain EAGVAQSPRYKIIEKRQSVAFWCNPISGHATLYWYQQILGQGPKLLIQFQNNGVVDDSQLPKDRFSAERLKGVDSTLKIQPAKLEDSAVYLCASSPPFSYEQYFGPGTRLTVT.

J is TRBJ1-1 and V is TRBV11-1; 8 nucleotides match TRBD1. The trim removed 5 bases at V and 3 bases at J, leaving 11 bases unmatched. Germline CDR1 and CDR2: SGHAT and FQDESV (reference sequence). The CDR3 covers 16 residues. The CDR3 spells CASSKYGGQGDTEAFF. CDR3 in DNA: TGTGCCAGCAGCAAATATGGCGGACAGGGAGACACTGAAGCTTTCTTT. Combining the CDR3 with reference TRBV11-1 and TRBJ1-1 gives the whole variable domain EAEVAQSPRYKITEKSQAVAFWCDPISGHATLYWYRQILGQGPELLVQFQDESVVDDSQLPKDRFSAERLKGVDSTLKIQPAELGDSAMYLCASSKYGGQGDTEAFFGQGTRLTVV.

The chain combines TRBV18 with TRBJ1-4; 9 bases fit TRBD1. This CDR3 region has 14 residues. The germline CDR1 and CDR2 sequences are KGHSH and LQKENI. Trimming at V came to 5 bases and at J to 5 bases, leaving 3 bases not matched to a gene. Here the CDR3 reads CASSFDRGNEKLFF. The CDR3 coding sequence is TGTGCCAGCTCATTCGACAGGGGGAATGAAAAACTGTTTTTT.

This clone was seen only once. The chain carries TRBV6-1 and TRBJ2-7; D is perhaps TRBD2 (7 bases). V gave up 3 bases and J gave up 2 bases, with 14 bases separating them. Germline-derived CDR1 and CDR2 are MNHNS and SASEGT. This CDR3 is built from 15 residues. The chain's CDR3 is CASSDPWGGAYEQYF. CDR3 coding DNA: TGTGCCAGCAGTGACCCCTGGGGGGGCGCCTACGAGCAGTACTTC.

This clone came up once. The chain has TRBV19 and TRBJ2-3; 10 positions agree with TRBD1. CDR1 is LNHDA and CDR2 is SQIVND in the germline V gene (reference sequence). CDR3 size: 14 residues. V shed 5 bases and J 8 bases; nucleotides not matched to a gene: 7. The CDR3 sequence: CASSQRDRGSTQYF. DNA for the CDR3: TGTGCCAGTAGTCAGCGGGACAGGGGTTCTACGCAGTATTTT.

This chain links TRBV5-5 with TRBJ2-7; D is unclear. The CDR3 consists of 13 residues. Germline CDR1 reads SGHKS; CDR2 reads YYEKEE (reference sequence). V was clipped by 3 bases and J by 4 bases, with 11 bases between them. DNA for the CDR3: TGTGCCAGCAGCTGGCCAGGAAATTACGAGCAGTACTTC. This gives the protein CASSWPGNYEQYF.